Presented here are 21 T cell receptor beta chains from one specimen sequenced in a study of cytomegalovirus exposure and HLA in healthy donors. A multiplex PCR was run with 60 Vbeta primers and 13 Jbeta primers. Using immunoSEQ multiplex PCR, the repertoire was profiled, and TCRdb retains in-frame clones only, with some absent. The data contain 150,000 to 200,000 clones, around 62% of them singletons. The material sequenced was PBMCs. Receptors were obtained from a man aged 40-49 years in good health and CMV-seronegative.

The genes are TRBV19 and TRBJ1-1; possibly TRBD1 for D (6 bases). With 5 bases removed from V and 4 bases from J, the gap between germline ends came to 14 bases. The CDR3 covers 14 residues. CDR1 and CDR2 (germline): LNHDA, SQIVND (reference sequence). The CDR3 loop is CASSVQGSSTEAFF. CDR3 coding DNA: TGTGCCAGTAGTGTACAGGGAAGTAGCACTGAAGCTTTCTTT. Full variable domain (outside the CDR3, taken from reference TRBV19 and TRBJ1-1): DGGITQSPKYLFRKEGQNVTLSCEQNLNHDAMYWYRQDPGQGLRLIYYSQIVNDFQKGDIAEGYSVSREKKESFPLTVTSAQKNPTAFYLCASSVQGSSTEAFFGQGTRLTVV.

The J gene is TRBJ1-6, the V gene TRBV5-4, with TRBD1 identical over 9 bases. V shed 0 bases, J shed 7 bases, and the junction held 2 bases outside the gene matches. CDR1 is SGHNT and CDR2 is YYREEE in the germline V gene (reference sequence). The CDR3 extends over 15 amino acids. This chain's CDR3 is CASSLGTGVNSPLHF. The CDR3 nucleotides are TGTGCCAGCAGCTTGGGGACAGGGGTCAATTCACCCCTCCACTTT.

Only a few counts were recorded for this clone. V and J are TRBV7-2 and TRBJ2-7; 12 bases are shared with TRBD2. In germline, CDR1 is SGHTA, CDR2 FQGNSA. V was pared by 5 bases and J by 0 bases, with 8 bases of the junction left unmatched. The CDR3 covers 17 residues. The CDR3 region is CASSPRTSGASSYEQYF. The CDR3 DNA reads as TGTGCCAGCAGCCCACGGACTAGCGGGGCTAGCTCCTACGAGCAGTACTTC.

This rearrangement joins TRBV25-1 to TRBJ2-1, with unresolved D. The CDR3 consists of 13 residues. CDR1 MGHDK and CDR2 SYGVNS come from the germline V gene. The V and J ends lost 6 bases and 0 bases respectively, with 6 bases between them. The chain's CDR3 is CASRERSYNEQFF. The CDR3 region has the DNA TGTGCCAGCAGAGAGCGCTCCTACAATGAGCAGTTCTTC. The full variable domain, rest sourced from reference TRBV25-1 and TRBJ2-1, is EADIYQTPRYLVIGTGKKITLECSQTMGHDKMYWYQQDPGMELHLIHYSYGVNSTEKGDLSSESTVSRIRTEHFPLTLESARPSHTSQYLCASRERSYNEQFFGPGTRLTVL.

The gene calls are TRBV6-4 and TRBJ1-2, with D possibly matching TRBD1 (5 bases). V was clipped by 0 bases and J by 0 bases, with 8 bases between them. This CDR3 is built from 15 residues. Germline V gene lookup returns CDR1 MRHNA and CDR2 SNTAGT. CDR3 residues: CASSDSGGANYGYTF. In nucleotides, the CDR3 is TGTGCCAGCAGTGACTCGGGGGGAGCTAACTATGGCTACACCTTC.

The rearrangement links TRBV5-6 to TRBJ2-3; tentatively, D is TRBD2 (5 bases). Germline V CDR1 and CDR2: SGHDT, YYEEEE. V shed 1 base and J shed 4 bases, with 7 bases lying between them. The CDR3 length is 13 residues. The CDR3 DNA reads TGTGCCAGCAGCTTGAGCGGCCCAGATACGCAGTATTTT. Amino acids: CASSLSGPDTQYF.

The V and J genes are TRBV6-4 and TRBJ2-3, with 7 nucleotides matching TRBD2. Germline-derived CDR1 and CDR2 are MRHNA and SNTAGT. Losses at the gene ends were 0 bases for V and 1 base for J; bases not matched to a gene: 1. There are 15 residues in the CDR3. The chain's CDR3 is CASSDSGLRTDTQYF. CDR3 coding DNA: TGTGCCAGCAGTGACTCGGGACTACGCACAGATACGCAGTATTTT.

This chain joins TRBV5-5 and TRBJ1-2; a weak D match, TRBD1 (5 bases). Trimming shortened V by 4 bases and J by 0 bases, and 13 bases separated the two germline ends. Looked up from germline, CDR1 is SGHKS and CDR2 is YYEKEE (reference sequence). This CDR3 spans 15 amino acids. CDR3: CASSTYGGANYGYTF. CDR3 nucleotide sequence: TGTGCCAGCAGCACCTACGGGGGAGCTAACTATGGCTACACCTTC. The complete variable domain, with remaining parts taken from reference TRBV5-5 and TRBJ1-2, reads DAGVTQSPTHLIKTRGQQVTLRCSPISGHKSVSWYQQVLGQGPQFIFQYYEKEERGRGNFPDRFSARQFPNYSSELNVNALLLGDSALYLCASSTYGGANYGYTFGSGTRLTVV.

V gene TRBV6-6 combines with J gene TRBJ2-5; TRBD2 agrees at 7 bases. Per the germline V gene, CDR1 is MNHNY and CDR2 is SVGAGI (reference sequence). This CDR3 has 15 residues. Trimming cost V 2 bases and J 5 bases; bases outside gene matches: 8. The DNA of the CDR3 is TGTGCCAGCAGTTACCGGCGGGAGCCCGGGGAGACCCAGTACTTC. Translating gives CASSYRREPGETQYF.

The chain couples TRBV29-1 to TRBJ1-5; 8 bases fit TRBD1. Germline V gene data show CDR1 as SQVTM and CDR2 as ANQGSEA. The CDR3 has 13 residues. Losses at the gene ends were 6 bases for V and 4 bases for J; bases not matched to a gene: 5. CDR3 DNA sequence: TGCAGCGTCGGACAGGGATATAATCAGCCCCAGCATTTT. As protein: CSVGQGYNQPQHF.

The chain employs TRBV10-3 and TRBJ2-1; 9 positions match TRBD1. Losses at the gene ends were 10 bases for V and 3 bases for J; bases not matched to a gene: 7. This CDR3 spans 14 amino acids. Germline lookup yields CDR1 ENHRY and CDR2 SYGVKD. This CDR3 reads CATQQGALYNEQFF. CDR3 in DNA: TGTGCCACCCAACAGGGGGCCCTCTACAATGAGCAGTTCTTC.

Here the CDR3 DNA reads TGTGCCAGCAGTGAAGCGCGGGGGGGGCTGTCGCCCCAGCATTTT. Residues: CASSEARGGLSPQHF. This chain connects TRBV6-1 to TRBJ1-5, with D possibly matching TRBD1 (6 bases). CDR1 MNHNS and CDR2 SASEGT come from the germline V gene. Trimming took off 0 bases at V and 9 bases at J, with 15 bases between the two ends. This CDR3 has 15 amino acids.

This clone was observed once. This rearrangement joins TRBV25-1 to TRBJ2-1, with D hard to call. This CDR3 is built from 13 residues. V was trimmed by 1 base and J by 10 bases, leaving 11 bases between them. The germline CDR1 and CDR2 sequences are MGHDK and SYGVNS. The chain's CDR3 is CASSEFLGREQFF. CDR3 bases: TGTGCCAGCAGTGAATTCTTGGGCAGGGAGCAGTTCTTC.

V is TRBV6-5 and J is TRBJ2-5, with D possibly matching TRBD1 (6 bases). The end of the DNA is better explained by TRBJ2-7, so the J call may be wrong. CDR1 and CDR2 from the germline V gene are MNHEY and SVGAGI. The CDR3 has 13 amino acids. CDR3 in DNA: TGTGCCAGCAGGCCCGGACAGAACTACGAGCAGTACTTC. Its protein is CASRPGQNYEQYF.

V is TRBV5-6 and J is TRBJ1-2; D is perhaps TRBD1 (6 bases). Trimming removed 4 bases at V and 0 bases at J, with 10 bases between. This CDR3 is 14 amino acids long. Germline CDR1 SGHDT, CDR2 YYEEEE. CDR3 sequence reads: CASSRGQSNYGYTF. CDR3 nucleotide sequence: TGTGCCAGCAGCCGAGGACAGTCTAACTATGGCTACACCTTC.

There are a few counts of this clone. The chain recombines TRBV6-4 with TRBJ2-7, with TRBD1 matching over 12 bases. The V and J ends lost 10 bases and 6 bases, in that order; junction bases with no gene match: 13. The germline CDR1 and CDR2 sequences are MRHNA and SNTAGT. This CDR3 comprises 15 residues. CDR3 nucleotides: TGTGCCAACACCCAGGGACAGGGGGCGCCGGGCGAGCAGTACTTC. This sequence encodes CANTQGQGAPGEQYF.

The J gene is TRBJ2-5, the V gene TRBV5-1, with D possibly TRBD1 on 6 matching bases. This CDR3 region has 13 residues. Between the trimmed V and J ends, which lost 0 bases and 5 bases, there was a span of 8 bases. The V gene's germline CDR1 is SGHRS and CDR2 YFSETQ. CDR3 amino acids: CASSLDRVETQYF. CDR3 nucleotides: TGCGCCAGCAGCTTGGACAGGGTGGAGACCCAGTACTTC.

The rearrangement joins TRBV28 to TRBJ2-7, with 8 bases identical to TRBD1. Per the germline V gene, CDR1 is MDHEN and CDR2 is SYDVKM. The CDR3 extends over 14 amino acids. V was clipped by 6 bases and J by 5 bases; unmatched bases: 9. For the CDR3, the DNA is TGTGCCAGCAGCCAGGACAGGGTAGGCGACGAGCAGTACTTC. This encodes CASSQDRVGDEQYF.

This clone was counted between two and nine times. This chain uses TRBV6-1 with TRBJ2-7; 12 nucleotides agree with TRBD2. The V gene end was trimmed by 4 bases and the J gene end by 4 bases; junction bases not matched to a gene: 5. The germline gives CDR1 MNHNS, CDR2 SASEGT. CDR3 length: 15 residues. CDR3 nucleotide sequence: TGTGCCAGCAGTGCGACTAGCGGGAGCTCATACGAGCAGTACTTC. Protein sequence: CASSATSGSSYEQYF.

This clone turned up a few times. The CDR3 DNA is TGTGCCAGTAGCGGACAGATGAATGAAAAACTGTTTTTT. Encoded protein: CASSGQMNEKLFF. The rearrangement joins TRBV19 to TRBJ1-4; the D gene is possibly TRBD1 (6 bases). The CDR3 totals 13 residues. Trimming stripped 6 bases from V and 5 bases from J, with 10 bases between. Germline assignment: CDR1 LNHDA and CDR2 SQIVND (reference sequence).

V gene TRBV5-5 combines with J gene TRBJ1-2; 7 bases align to TRBD1. From germline, CDR1 is SGHKS and CDR2 YYEKEE (reference sequence). The CDR3 consists of 14 residues. Trimming took 4 bases from V and 4 from J; bases not matched to a gene: 7. DNA of the CDR3: TGTGCCAGCAGCCCCAGAGGGACAGTCTATGGCTACACCTTC. It is translated as CASSPRGTVYGYTF.